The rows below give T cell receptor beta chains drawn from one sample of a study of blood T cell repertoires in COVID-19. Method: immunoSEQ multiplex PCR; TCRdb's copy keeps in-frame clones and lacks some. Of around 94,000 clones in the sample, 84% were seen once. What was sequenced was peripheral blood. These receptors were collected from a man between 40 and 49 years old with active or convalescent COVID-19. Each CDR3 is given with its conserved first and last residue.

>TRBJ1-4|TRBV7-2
CASSPNRQGTNEKLFF
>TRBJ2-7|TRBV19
CASSGRGASYEQYF
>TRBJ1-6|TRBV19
CASSIAVVIDSPLHF
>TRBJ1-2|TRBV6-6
CASSPPTGAGGYTF
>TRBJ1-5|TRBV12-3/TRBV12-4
CASRGTDRPQHF
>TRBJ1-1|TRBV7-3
CASSLRPDPNTEAFF
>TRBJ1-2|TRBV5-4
CASSLEPETANYGYTF
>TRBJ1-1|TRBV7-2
CASSPQSRGTEAFF
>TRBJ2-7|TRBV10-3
CAISEPGGSDEQYF
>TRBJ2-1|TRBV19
CASRTSGANEQFF
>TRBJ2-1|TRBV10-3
CALAPSGGGQNEQFF